The entry below gives a single TCR beta chain sequence along with its context. This specimen comes from a study of CD8+CD57+ T cells in acquired aplastic anemia. Study-level information: The study obtained an average of around 3.1 ug of DNA from sorted CD4+ and CD8+ cells.

Template material for TCR beta VDJ and CDR3 profiling consisted of genomic DNA. Each CDR3 protein is one row after TCRdb ran MiXCR on the reads. The sample contains 200,000 or so distinct CDR3 sequences, 65% of which appear only once. Selection for sequencing was limited to patients who had shown CD8+CD57+ cell expansion by flow cytometry. This clonotype was obtained from a human donor with aplastic anemia. Sequenced: sorted CD4+, CD8+, or CD8+CD57+ T cells (not recorded which) from PBMCs.

CDR3 region: CSAGGQQETQYF. CDR3 nucleotide sequence: TGCAGTGCCGGCGGACAGCAAGAGACCCAGTACTTC. The V gene is TRBV20-1, the J gene TRBJ2-5, with D possibly TRBD1 on 6 matching bases. Germline CDR1 is DFQATT and CDR2 is SNEGSKA (reference sequence). This CDR3 region has 12 residues. Trimming left V 6 bases short and J 2 bases short, with 10 bases between.